The 22 T cell receptor beta chains presented below share a single source sample, sequenced in a study of blood T cell repertoires in COVID-19. This table comes from immunoSEQ multiplex PCR, and its TCRdb copy is limited to in-frame clones, with some not included. The repertoire holds around 85,000 clones, with 70% to 90% as singletons. The sequenced material came from peripheral blood. These receptor sequences come from a man aged 60 to 69 with acute or convalescent COVID-19.

DNA for the CDR3: TGTGCCAGCAGTTTAGCGACAGGGAGCAATCAGCCCCAGCATTTT. It is translated as CASSLATGSNQPQHF. The chain joins TRBV27 to TRBJ1-5; 7 bases line up with TRBD1. The CDR3 is 15 amino acids. CDR1 and CDR2 (germline): MNHEY, SMNVEV (reference sequence). After removal of 2 bases from V and 1 base from J, the junction contained 2 bases not matched to a gene.

The chain has TRBV6-5 and TRBJ1-6; D not resolved. This CDR3 has 14 amino acids. V lost 4 bases and J lost 7, with 11 bases in between. The germline V gene has CDR1 MNHEY and CDR2 SVGAGI. CDR3: CASSLGNVNSPLHF. The CDR3 nucleotides read TGTGCCAGCAGTTTGGGCAACGTAAATTCACCCCTCCACTTT.

The genes are TRBV7-2 and TRBJ1-5, with TRBD1 matching over 9 bases. CDR3 length equals 15 residues. Germline trimming cut 5 bases from V and 3 bases from J; bases unmatched to any gene: 5. Germline loops: CDR1 SGHTA, CDR2 FQGNSA. The CDR3 DNA follows: TGTGCCAGCAGCGAACAGGGGGCGTACAATCAGCCCCAGCATTTT. Translating gives CASSEQGAYNQPQHF.

The chain combines TRBV5-1 with TRBJ1-1; tentatively, D is TRBD1 (6 bases). The V gene's germline CDR1 is SGHRS and CDR2 YFSETQ. There are 16 residues in the CDR3. V dropped 0 bases and J dropped 7 bases, with 19 bases sitting between them. CDR3 nucleotides: TGCGCCAGCAGCTTGGTGGGGACGTGGGGAGGGGGTGAAGCTTTCTTT. Translating it yields CASSLVGTWGGGEAFF.

The chain couples TRBV10-3 to TRBJ1-5, with D maybe TRBD1 (5 bases). This CDR3 spans 14 amino acids. Germline lookup yields CDR1 ENHRY and CDR2 SYGVKD. V lost 3 bases to trimming and J lost 4 bases, with 10 bases between them. CDR3 sequence: CAISDGGGNQPQHF. CDR3 DNA: TGTGCCATCAGTGATGGCGGGGGGAATCAGCCCCAGCATTTT.

The chain combines TRBV30 with TRBJ1-2, with a tentative D call TRBD1 (5 bases). This CDR3 has 14 residues. Germline CDR1 reads GTSNPN; CDR2 reads SVGIG (reference sequence). V was clipped by 2 bases and J by 2 bases, with 12 bases between them. CDR3 sequence (DNA): TGTGCCTGGAGTCCAGGGCCGTCCAACTATGGCTACACCTTC. It translates to CAWSPGPSNYGYTF. The full variable domain, completed using reference TRBV30 and TRBJ1-2, is SQTIHQWPATLVQPVGSPLSLECTVEGTSNPNLYWYRQAAGRGLQLLFYSVGIGQISSEVPQNLSASRPQDRQFILSSKKLLLSDSGFYLCAWSPGPSNYGYTFGSGTRLTVV.

The V and J genes are TRBV7-2 and TRBJ1-1; 7 bases line up with TRBD1. Germline CDR1 and CDR2: SGHTA and FQGNSA. The CDR3 spans 16 residues. The V and J ends lost 5 bases and 0 bases, in that order; junction bases with no gene match: 9. DNA for the CDR3: TGTGCCAGCAGCCCGACAGGGTCAGGGGTGAACACTGAAGCTTTCTTT. It yields the protein CASSPTGSGVNTEAFF.

The genes are TRBV19 and TRBJ2-5; 8 bases are shared with TRBD2. CDR1 is LNHDA, CDR2 SQIVND, per germline (reference sequence). V was clipped by 3 bases and J by 4 bases; unmatched bases: 1. CDR3 size: 13 residues. CDR3: CASSMGLGETQYF. The DNA for the CDR3 is TGTGCCAGTAGTATGGGACTAGGAGAGACCCAGTACTTC.

The V gene is TRBV3-1 (or the pseudogene TRBV3-2), the J gene TRBJ1-1, with D maybe TRBD1 (5 bases). The germline V gene has CDR1 LGHDT and CDR2 YNNKEL (reference sequence). The CDR3 totals 13 residues. V was clipped by 1 base and J by 8 bases, with 11 bases between them. The CDR3 nucleotides read TGTGCCAGCAGCCAAGTCAGGGAGGGAGAAGCTTTCTTT. It encodes CASSQVREGEAFF.

This clone was seen just once. The rearrangement joins TRBV27 to TRBJ1-4; 7 bases map to TRBD1. Per the germline V gene, CDR1 is MNHEY and CDR2 is SMNVEV (reference sequence). The CDR3 has 18 amino acids. The ends lost 5 bases at V and 7 bases at J; junction bases unmatched: 19. CDR3 nucleotide sequence: TGTGCCAGCAGTAACCTGACAGGGATGACTTGGGGGAGTGAAAAACTGTTTTTT. Its protein product is CASSNLTGMTWGSEKLFF.

The chain employs TRBV13 and TRBJ2-7, with D possibly TRBD1 on 6 matching bases. This CDR3 is built from 14 residues. In germline, CDR1 is PRHDT, CDR2 FYEKMQ (reference sequence). The V and J ends lost 2 bases and 5 bases respectively, with 13 bases between them. The CDR3 loop is CASSLTGSKDEQYF. CDR3 in DNA: TGTGCCAGCAGCTTAACAGGGTCGAAGGACGAGCAGTACTTC.

The sample holds a few counts of this clone. V gene TRBV4-3 combines with J gene TRBJ2-1, with 8 bases aligning to TRBD1. V was pared by 0 bases and J by 6 bases, with 10 bases of the junction left unmatched. Per the germline V gene, CDR1 is LGHNA and CDR2 is YSLEER. The CDR3 is made up of 17 amino acids. CDR3 sequence (DNA): TGCGCCAGCAGCCAAGATCGCAGGGGGCATGCTTCCAATGAGCAGTTCTTC. The encoded protein is CASSQDRRGHASNEQFF.

The V gene is TRBV4-3, the J gene TRBJ2-1; TRBD2 matches at 7 bases. This CDR3 has 18 residues. V shed 3 bases and J 5 bases; nucleotides not matched to a gene: 16. The germline V gene has CDR1 LGHNA and CDR2 YSLEER. Here the CDR3 reads CASSQQGGSRPSNNEQFF. CDR3 DNA: TGCGCCAGCAGCCAGCAGGGCGGGAGCCGGCCCTCAAACAATGAGCAGTTCTTC.

V usage is TRBV4-3 and J usage is TRBJ1-6; D unresolved. Germline V gene lookup returns CDR1 LGHNA and CDR2 YSLEER. The CDR3 totals 17 residues. Trimming stripped 0 bases from V and 0 bases from J, with 9 bases between. The CDR3 spells CASSQEADPSYNSPLHF. The CDR3 DNA is TGCGCCAGCAGCCAAGAAGCCGATCCCTCCTATAATTCACCCCTCCACTTT.

The rearrangement uses TRBV3-1 (or the pseudogene TRBV3-2) and TRBJ2-1, with 12 bases identical to TRBD1. Germline V gene lookup returns CDR1 LGHDT and CDR2 YNNKEL (reference sequence). The junction had 15 bases not matched to a gene; V was cut back by 0 bases and J by 15 bases. The length of the CDR3 is 17 residues. The CDR3 DNA reads as TGTGCCAGCAGCCAAGATGATAGGGGACAGGGGGCTCGGCGTCGGTTCTTC. Protein product: CASSQDDRGQGARRRFF.

The chain is built from TRBV11-2 and TRBJ2-1; TRBD2 matches 8 bases. Germline CDR1 reads SGHAT; CDR2 reads FQNNGV. Trimming cost V 2 bases and J 10 bases; bases outside gene matches: 7. There are 14 residues in the CDR3. CDR3 DNA: TGTGCCAGCAGCTTACCGGGGGGGCCTCGGGAGCAGTTCTTC. Protein sequence: CASSLPGGPREQFF.

The gene calls are TRBV4-3 and TRBJ1-1; TRBD1 matches 8 bases. The V gene's germline CDR1 is LGHNA and CDR2 YSLEER. The CDR3 sequence is 16 residues long. V shed 0 bases, J shed 4 bases, and the junction held 7 bases outside the gene matches. CDR3 DNA: TGCGCCAGCAGCCAAGATGTGGGGACAGGCGGCACTGAAGCTTTCTTT. It is translated as CASSQDVGTGGTEAFF.

V gene TRBV30 combines with J gene TRBJ2-1; 10 bases line up with TRBD2. Germline V gene lookup returns CDR1 GTSNPN and CDR2 SVGIG (reference sequence). CDR3 length: 14 amino acids. Trimming cost V 3 bases and J 9 bases; bases outside gene matches: 8. DNA for the CDR3: TGTGCCTGGAGAAAAGCGGGGGGGCCTAGTGAGCAGTTCTTC. Its protein is CAWRKAGGPSEQFF. Drawing the rest from reference TRBV30 and TRBJ2-1, the complete variable domain is SQTIHQWPATLVQPVGSPLSLECTVEGTSNPNLYWYRQAAGRGLQLLFYSVGIGQISSEVPQNLSASRPQDRQFILSSKKLLLSDSGFYLCAWRKAGGPSEQFFGPGTRLTVL.

The V and J genes are TRBV5-1 and TRBJ2-3, with 15 bases matching TRBD2. V was clipped by 0 bases and J by 9 bases; unmatched bases: 5. The CDR3 spans 16 residues. Germline V CDR1 and CDR2: SGHRS, YFSETQ. The CDR3 bases are TGCGCCAGCAGCTTGGGAGGGACTAGCGGGGGGCACACGCAGTATTTT. Residues: CASSLGGTSGGHTQYF.

The chain has TRBV27 and TRBJ2-3; possible D gene TRBD2, 6 bases. With 4 bases removed from V and 3 bases from J, the gap between germline ends came to 8 bases. Germline V lookup: CDR1 MNHEY, CDR2 SMNVEV (reference sequence). This CDR3 spans 13 amino acids. CDR3 nucleotide sequence: TGTGCCAGCAGTTGGGGGGAAACAGATACGCAGTATTTT. This codes for CASSWGETDTQYF.

The chain combines TRBV5-1 with TRBJ2-3; 8 bases match TRBD2. With 3 bases clipped from V and 2 bases from J, the junction kept 5 bases outside the gene matches. In germline, CDR1 is SGHRS, CDR2 YFSETQ. This CDR3 region has 15 residues. The CDR3 bases are TGCGCCAGCAGCTACCGCGGGGGGCCCACAGATACGCAGTATTTT. Its translation: CASSYRGGPTDTQYF.

The chain employs TRBV4-2 and TRBJ1-4, with D maybe TRBD1 (5 bases). The CDR3 consists of 15 residues. Between the trimmed V and J ends, which lost 1 base and 8 bases, there was a span of 14 bases. Germline V gene lookup returns CDR1 LGHNA and CDR2 YNFKEQ. CDR3 protein: CASSQVDRGVEKLFF. In DNA, the CDR3 is TGTGCCAGCAGCCAAGTTGATCGGGGGGTGGAAAAACTGTTTTTT.